This T cell receptor (beta chain) was documented in a study of blood T cell repertoires in COVID-19. Study details: T cells, B-cell-depleted T cells, or PBMCs provided the cDNA or gDNA that served as material.

Original handling: Cell counts per sample came from amplifying reference gene primers. Data came from immunoSEQ multiplex PCR; TCRdb stores just in-frame clones and leaves some out. The V and J calls and the clone size are those of that table, but D and trimming were determined from the DNA. The sample lists a few hundred thousand clones; more than 85% were seen once. Germline CDR1 reads SGHAT; CDR2 reads FQNNGV. This CDR3 region has 16 residues. V shed 5 bases, J shed 5 bases, and the junction held 13 bases outside the gene matches. This TCR was sampled from a person under 35 with COVID-19, enrolled during active disease. This chain joins TRBV11-2 and TRBJ2-5; 8 positions match TRBD2. The sequenced material came from peripheral blood. The CDR3 nucleotides read TGTGCCAGCAGCCATTTAGTAGGCGGGAGGTATGAGACCCAGTACTTC. Amino acid sequence: CASSHLVGGRYETQYF.